A single sample is the source of the 9 T cell receptor beta chains below, sequenced in a study of identical twins. TCRdb called the 5' RACE reads again in MiXCR, with one record for every CDR3 protein. Here the sample spans about 660,000 distinct CDR3 sequences, over 8.5% being singletons. These data were also filed under a second study, of yellow fever vaccine responses in identical twins.

Input material: PBMCs. The receptors derive from a woman younger than 30 in good health.

The chain uses TRBV15 and TRBJ1-1; the D is unclear. Germline CDR1 is LNHNV and CDR2 is YYDKDF (reference sequence). The V gene lost 0 bases and the J gene lost 3 bases, with 8 bases spanning the gap. The CDR3 runs to 14 residues. CDR3 residues: CATSRDRQHTEAFF. CDR3 nucleotide sequence: TGTGCCACCAGCAGAGACCGGCAGCACACTGAAGCTTTCTTT.

The chain joins TRBV5-6 to TRBJ1-2; D is ambiguous. Deletions cut 4 bases from V and 8 bases from J, with 18 bases between. The V gene's germline CDR1 is SGHDT and CDR2 YYEEEE. CDR3 length equals 14 residues. The CDR3 spells CASSHILTGGGYTF. DNA for the CDR3: TGTGCCAGCAGCCACATACTGACGGGCGGCGGCTACACCTTC.

This clonotype was found many times. The V gene is TRBV9, the J gene TRBJ2-1; D is perhaps TRBD2 (5 bases). Germline V gene lookup returns CDR1 SGDLS and CDR2 YYNGEE. This CDR3 comprises 15 residues. V was trimmed by 0 bases and J by 0 bases, leaving 7 bases between them. The CDR3 loop reads CASSVVGDSYNEQFF. DNA for the CDR3: TGTGCCAGCAGCGTAGTCGGGGACTCCTACAATGAGCAGTTCTTC.

This clonotype appeared many times. The V call is TRBV7-9, the J call TRBJ2-4; 9 positions match TRBD1. Trimming removed 5 bases from V and 3 bases from J; junction bases left unmatched: 5. Germline loops: CDR1 SEHNR, CDR2 FQNEAQ (reference sequence). The CDR3 sequence is 15 residues long. Here the CDR3 reads CASSRTGGSKNIQYF. CDR3 nucleotides: TGTGCCAGCAGCCGAACAGGGGGCAGCAAAAACATTCAGTACTTC.

The table lists this clonotype with many counts. The J gene is TRBJ2-3, the V gene TRBV5-1; 10 nucleotides match TRBD2. CDR3 length: 17 amino acids. V was pared by 3 bases and J by 4 bases, with 11 bases of the junction left unmatched. Per germline, CDR1 SGHRS and CDR2 YFSETQ. CDR3 sequence reads: CASSSPPAGGPPDTQYF. CDR3 sequence (DNA): TGCGCCAGCAGCTCCCCCCCAGCGGGAGGGCCCCCAGATACGCAGTATTTT. Full variable domain (rest looked up from reference TRBV5-1 and TRBJ2-3): KAGVTQTPRYLIKTRGQQVTLSCSPISGHRSVSWYQQTPGQGLQFLFEYFSETQRNKGNFPGRFSGRQFSNSRSEMNVSTLELGDSALYLCASSSPPAGGPPDTQYFGPGTRLTVL.

This clonotype occurred a few times. This sequence joins TRBV27 and TRBJ2-7; tentatively, D is TRBD1 (5 bases). The CDR3 runs to 14 residues. From germline, CDR1 is MNHEY and CDR2 SMNVEV (reference sequence). V was cut by 2 bases and J by 4 bases, with 12 bases left in between. CDR3 region: CASSLQGRAYEQYF. Written as DNA, the CDR3 is TGTGCCAGCAGTTTACAGGGAAGAGCATACGAGCAGTACTTC.

This clonotype was counted a few times. The rearrangement links TRBV6-5 to TRBJ2-5, with 11 bases identical to TRBD2. Trimming at V came to 4 bases and at J to 2 bases, leaving 6 bases not matched to a gene. The CDR3 consists of 16 residues. CDR1 and CDR2 from the germline V gene are MNHEY and SVGAGI. The CDR3 nucleotides read TGTGCCAGCAGTTTCATAGCGGGAGGGTATCAAGAGACCCAGTACTTC. The encoded protein is CASSFIAGGYQETQYF.

This clonotype showed up just a few times. The chain couples TRBV11-2 to TRBJ2-4; D is unresolved. Germline values: CDR1 SGHAT, CDR2 FQNNGV. Trimming pared 4 bases from V and 0 bases from J, leaving 16 bases between. The CDR3 runs to 17 residues. The CDR3 DNA reads TGTGCCAGCAGCTCGCCCCGGGCTCAACTAGCCAAAAACATTCAGTACTTC. Translated: CASSSPRAQLAKNIQYF.

The chain combines TRBV7-2 with TRBJ1-1; the D gene is possibly TRBD1 (5 bases). V was shortened by 5 bases and J by 4 bases, with 17 bases between the two germline ends. Germline V lookup: CDR1 SGHTA, CDR2 FQGNSA. CDR3 size: 15 residues. CDR3 bases: TGTGCCAGCAGCGCGGACCGACAGTTACTCACTGAAGCTTTCTTT. Its translation is CASSADRQLLTEAFF.